These 9 T cell receptor beta chains were all obtained from the same sample, sequenced in a study of a mutant IDH1 vaccine in newly diagnosed glioma. Profiling relied on immunoSEQ multiplex PCR, and the TCRdb table lists in-frame clones only, not all of them. The table lists about 66,000 clones, about 80% of them singletons. Time point defined: week 11, during vaccination. One vaccine dose held 300 ug of mutant IDH1 20-mer peptide and came with topical imiquimod. These receptors have no known antigen. The material was PBMCs, obtained from a glioma patient whose treatment included an IDH1 peptide vaccine. These receptors were obtained from a young man with glioma.

The rearrangement uses TRBV2 and TRBJ2-5; D assignment may be TRBD1 or TRBD2 (6 bases each). With 4 bases removed from V and 4 bases from J, the gap between germline ends came to 28 bases. The germline gives CDR1 SNHLY, CDR2 FYNNEI. CDR3 length equals 19 residues. The CDR3 DNA follows: TGTGCCAGCAGTGGCATCCTATTTACGGGGGCCGCCCCGGGAGAGACCCAGTACTTC. Translated, it gives CASSGILFTGAAPGETQYF.

The chain is built from TRBV30 and TRBJ1-1; D is ambiguous. Germline-derived CDR1 and CDR2 are GTSNPN and SVGIG (reference sequence). The CDR3 extends over 13 amino acids. Trimming took off 6 bases at V and 1 base at J, with 12 bases between the two ends. CDR3 DNA: TGTGCCTGTAGGACGGTTTCGAACACTGAAGCTTTCTTT. Amino acids: CACRTVSNTEAFF.

This clone has just one count. The chain links TRBV9 to TRBJ2-2, with 8 bases that match TRBD1. V dropped 0 bases and J dropped 5; count of bases not matched to a gene: 3. This CDR3 region has 15 residues. Germline V gene sequence: CDR1 SGDLS, CDR2 YYNGEE. The CDR3 loop reads CASSVVDRATGELFF. The CDR3 coding sequence is TGTGCCAGCAGCGTAGTGGACAGGGCTACCGGGGAGCTGTTTTTT.

In this sample, this clone turned up once. The rearrangement uses TRBV2 and TRBJ2-4, with 7 bases that match TRBD1. CDR3 size: 18 residues. Germline values: CDR1 SNHLY, CDR2 FYNNEI. The V gene end was trimmed by 4 bases and the J gene end by 5 bases; junction bases not matched to a gene: 17. CDR3 protein: CASSGTLGQKGSENIQYF. CDR3 bases: TGTGCCAGCAGTGGGACCTTGGGACAGAAGGGGTCAGAAAACATTCAGTACTTC. Full variable domain (rest looked up from reference TRBV2 and TRBJ2-4): EPEVTQTPSHQVTQMGQEVILRCVPISNHLYFYWYRQILGQKVEFLVSFYNNEISEKSEIFDDQFSVERPDGSNFTLKIRSTKLEDSAMYFCASSGTLGQKGSENIQYFGAGTRLSVL.

The V gene is TRBV11-2, the J gene TRBJ2-5, with D tentatively TRBD1 or TRBD2 (5 bases each). Germline V lookup: CDR1 SGHAT, CDR2 FQNNGV. V was shortened by 8 bases and J by 1 base, with 11 bases between the two germline ends. The CDR3 is 13 amino acids. CDR3 in DNA: TGTGCCAGCGGCCAGGGACCCCAAGAGACCCAGTACTTC. Amino acids: CASGQGPQETQYF.

The chain recombines TRBV2 with TRBJ1-3; TRBD1 might be the D (5 bases). This CDR3 contains 14 residues. V dropped 4 bases and J dropped 8 bases, with 15 bases sitting between them. Germline CDR1 reads SNHLY; CDR2 reads FYNNEI. The CDR3 DNA reads as TGTGCCAGCAGTGTTTGGGGGAATGTGGACACCATATATTTT. Amino acid sequence: CASSVWGNVDTIYF.

The V and J genes are TRBV28 and TRBJ1-1, with D uncertain. V shed 6 bases and J shed 3 bases, with 11 bases lying between them. This CDR3 comprises 13 residues. In germline, CDR1 is MDHEN, CDR2 SYDVKM. This chain's CDR3 is CASRPHEDTEAFF. In DNA form, the CDR3 reads TGTGCCAGCAGGCCCCACGAGGACACTGAAGCTTTCTTT. The full variable domain, completed using reference TRBV28 and TRBJ1-1, is DVKVTQSSRYLVKRTGEKVFLECVQDMDHENMFWYRQDPGLGLRLIYFSYDVKMKEKGDIPEGYSVSREKKERFSLILESASTNQTSMYLCASRPHEDTEAFFGQGTRLTVV.

V and J are TRBV11-3 and TRBJ2-2; 7 bases map to TRBD2. The V gene's germline CDR1 is SGHNT and CDR2 YENEEA. This CDR3 contains 16 residues. V trimming: 5 bases; J trimming: 1 base; junction bases outside the gene matches: 7. The CDR3 nucleotides are TGTGCCAGCAGCCCTTTGGCGGGAGAGAACACCGGGGAGCTGTTTTTT. Protein product: CASSPLAGENTGELFF.

The chain has TRBV9 and TRBJ2-1; 8 bases are shared with TRBD2. Germline trimming cut 0 bases from V and 8 bases from J; bases unmatched to any gene: 10. This CDR3 is built from 16 residues. Looked up from germline, CDR1 is SGDLS and CDR2 is YYNGEE. The CDR3 sequence: CASSVDGGRTKYEQFF. CDR3 bases: TGTGCCAGCAGCGTAGATGGCGGGAGGACTAAGTATGAGCAGTTCTTC.